Below are 14 T cell receptor beta chains sequenced from a single sample in a study of T-cell memory formation after mild COVID-19. TCRdb fed the 5' RACE reads into MiXCR, producing one record per CDR3 protein. The sample has 30,000 to 35,000 distinct CDR3 sequences, about 21% seen once. The sequencing sample was made of PBMCs or a T cell subset sorted from them (not recorded which). The receptors here all came from an adult who had mild COVID-19 (a few samples of this study predate the infection). Cell type and time point are not known.

This clonotype was recorded only once. The chain has TRBV6-5 and TRBJ1-1; D may be TRBD1 (5 bases). V lost 1 base, J lost 3 bases, and 9 bases lay in between. The CDR3 runs to 14 residues. Looked up from germline, CDR1 is MNHEY and CDR2 is SVGAGI. The chain's CDR3 is CASSYFGGDTEAFF. The CDR3 nucleotides are TGTGCCAGCAGTTACTTCGGGGGGGACACTGAAGCTTTCTTT.

This clonotype occurred a few times. The V call is TRBV6-2 or TRBV6-3, the J call TRBJ1-5; no definite D call. The CDR3 has 15 amino acids. V was cut by 2 bases and J by 3 bases, with 11 bases left in between. Germline CDR1 MNHEY, CDR2 SVGEGT. CDR3: CASSYGSGSNQPQHF. Written as DNA, the CDR3 is TGTGCCAGCAGTTACGGCTCGGGTTCCAATCAGCCCCAGCATTTT.

V is TRBV9 and J is TRBJ1-1, with TRBD1 matching over 9 bases. The CDR3 is 15 residues long. The germline V gene has CDR1 SGDLS and CDR2 YYNGEE. The ends lost 0 bases at V and 6 bases at J; junction bases unmatched: 6. The DNA of the CDR3 is TGTGCCAGCAGCGTAGGCGGACAGGGGAAGCCTGAAGCTTTCTTT. Protein sequence: CASSVGGQGKPEAFF.

This clonotype was seen at least ten times. The J gene is TRBJ2-3, the V gene TRBV19; D is ambiguous. The CDR3 has 13 residues. The V gene lost 6 bases and the J gene lost 3 bases, with 10 bases spanning the gap. The germline V gene encodes CDR1 LNHDA and CDR2 SQIVND (reference sequence). In DNA, the CDR3 is TGTGCCAGTAGCCTCACTTGGACAGATACGCAGTATTTT. This translates into CASSLTWTDTQYF.

In its sample, this clonotype was seen many times. V gene TRBV5-1 combines with J gene TRBJ2-7, with 12 nucleotides matching TRBD2. The CDR3 is 17 amino acids. V lost 0 bases, J lost 5 bases, and 9 bases stayed unmatched. CDR1 SGHRS and CDR2 YFSETQ come from the germline V gene. CDR3 sequence (DNA): TGCGCCAGCAGCTTGGAACCTAGCGGGGGGGCCATCCACGAGCAGTACTTC. Its translation: CASSLEPSGGAIHEQYF.

This clonotype was seen a handful of times. V is TRBV19 and J is TRBJ1-5; D remains ambiguous. Trimming took 3 bases from V and 4 from J, leaving 13 bases between them. This CDR3 is built from 15 residues. Germline V CDR1 and CDR2: LNHDA, SQIVND (reference sequence). The CDR3 loop reads CASSIGRSGNQPQHF. Here the CDR3 DNA reads TGTGCCAGTAGTATTGGGCGCAGCGGAAATCAGCCCCAGCATTTT.

This clonotype was counted many times. The rearrangement links TRBV14 to TRBJ1-1, with TRBD1 matching 7 bases. Germline trimming cut 3 bases from V and 2 bases from J; bases unmatched to any gene: 6. The CDR3 extends over 15 amino acids. Germline values: CDR1 SGHDN, CDR2 FVKESK. The CDR3 DNA is TGTGCCAGCAGCCATAGGACAGGCCGCAACACTGAAGCTTTCTTT. Protein: CASSHRTGRNTEAFF.

This clonotype appeared many times. J is TRBJ2-5 and V is TRBV28; 9 bases agree with TRBD2. Losses at the gene ends were 5 bases for V and 1 base for J; bases not matched to a gene: 14. This CDR3 has 18 residues. The germline V gene encodes CDR1 MDHEN and CDR2 SYDVKM. The CDR3 reads CASSLMGAAGGPQETQYF. The CDR3 DNA is TGTGCCAGCAGTCTTATGGGGGCGGCGGGAGGGCCCCAAGAGACCCAGTACTTC.

The genes are TRBV4-1 and TRBJ1-1, with 7 bases identical to TRBD1. Germline values: CDR1 MGHRA, CDR2 YSYEKL. The CDR3 runs to 16 residues. Trimming removed 0 bases from V and 0 bases from J; junction bases left unmatched: 4. The CDR3 coding sequence is TGCGCCAGCAGCCAAGAGGGACAGACAGTGAACACTGAAGCTTTCTTT. It codes for CASSQEGQTVNTEAFF.

This clonotype was counted ten times or more. This chain connects TRBV7-3 to TRBJ1-2, with TRBD1 identical over 10 bases. CDR3 length equals 14 residues. Trimming at V came to 4 bases and at J to 4 bases, leaving 3 bases not matched to a gene. Germline V gene sequence: CDR1 SGHTA, CDR2 FQGTGA. The CDR3 sequence: CASSSTGGGYGYTF. The CDR3 nucleotides are TGTGCCAGCAGCTCGACAGGGGGCGGCTATGGCTACACCTTC.

This clonotype was detected many times. V is TRBV24-1 and J is TRBJ1-5; D gene uncertain. The CDR3 has 14 residues. Trimming took 3 bases from V and 3 from J, leaving 8 bases between them. Germline CDR1 is KGHDR and CDR2 is SFDVKD. Written as DNA, the CDR3 is TGTGCCACCAGTGATGATAGGACCAATCAGCCCCAGCATTTT. This sequence encodes CATSDDRTNQPQHF.

The sample holds many counts of this clonotype. The rearrangement uses TRBV2 and TRBJ2-7; D unclear. Germline loops: CDR1 SNHLY, CDR2 FYNNEI. This CDR3 has 12 amino acids. Trimming left V 2 bases short and J 2 bases short, with 4 bases between. This CDR3 is CASSEQTYEQYF. The CDR3 DNA is TGTGCCAGCAGTGAACAGACCTACGAGCAGTACTTC. Looking up the rest from reference TRBV2 and TRBJ2-7 gives the full variable domain: EPEVTQTPSHQVTQMGQEVILRCVPISNHLYFYWYRQILGQKVEFLVSFYNNEISEKSEIFDDQFSVERPDGSNFTLKIRSTKLEDSAMYFCASSEQTYEQYFGPGTRLTVT.

At least ten counts were recorded for this clonotype. J is TRBJ1-1 and V is TRBV7-2; no firm D call. The CDR3 contains 14 residues. Germline values: CDR1 SGHTA, CDR2 FQGNSA. Deletions cut 0 bases from V and 1 base from J, with 6 bases between. The CDR3 here is CASSLAVANTEAFF. CDR3 in DNA: TGTGCCAGCAGCTTAGCGGTAGCGAACACTGAAGCTTTCTTT.

The V call is TRBV20-1, the J call TRBJ2-7; 10 nucleotides agree with TRBD1. The CDR3 length is 15 residues. The germline V gene encodes CDR1 DFQATT and CDR2 SNEGSKA (reference sequence). The J segment lost 5 bases and the V segment lost 1 base, leaving 8 bases of the junction unmatched. CDR3 loop: CSARGTGGFINEQYF. The CDR3 bases are TGCAGTGCTAGAGGGACAGGGGGGTTCATCAACGAGCAGTACTTC.